This T cell receptor beta chain was recovered during a study of T cell repertoires in cytomegalovirus infection. On the study more broadly: From public TCR beta signatures came an indication of both CMV infection and matching HLA type. The study's findings and limits: Carriers of CMV plus the relevant HLA were identified by cumulative public TCR beta family frequency.

This clonotype showed up just a few times. Its antigen is as yet unknown. There are 14 residues in the CDR3. The V end was cut by 2 bases, the J end by 8 bases, with 15 bases between. Germline values: CDR1 SGHVS, CDR2 FQNEAQ. TCRdb re-called the reads with MiXCR, one entry per CDR3 protein. In the table there are about 60,000 distinct CDR3 sequences, 25% to 40% of which are singletons. Sequenced material: PBMCs, sequenced either directly or after in vitro stimulation (not recorded which). This TCR derives from a human donor in good health (CMV status not recorded). Some clones in this sample may be carry-over from other donors' samples. V usage is TRBV7-8 and J usage is TRBJ1-2; D possibly corresponds to TRBD1 (6 bases). CDR3: CASSLRQGQSGYTF. CDR3 DNA: TGTGCCAGCAGCTTACGTCAAGGACAGAGCGGCTACACCTTC.